The rows below give T cell receptor beta chains drawn from one sample of a study of T-cell memory formation after mild COVID-19. MiXCR was run by TCRdb on the 5' RACE reads, yielding one entry per CDR3 protein. The sample includes roughly 150,000 distinct CDR3 sequences, about 14% of them seen just once. The source material was PBMCs or a T cell subset sorted from them (not recorded which). The receptors here all came from an adult woman who had mild COVID-19 (a few samples of this study predate the infection). Cell type and time point are not known. Both conserved end residues are part of each CDR3. The D gene is left open where the match is weak. Clone sizes are given selectively: once, few, many, or a class where the clone is expanded.

DNA: TGTGCCAGCAGTTTTGGGGTTGGCTACACCTTC
CDR3: CASSFGVGYTF
V: TRBV12-3/TRBV12-4
D: .
J: TRBJ1-2
length: 11
size: few

DNA: TGTGCCAGCAGCGTAGATCCAGCGGGGGGGCAGAATGAGCAGTTCTTC
CDR3: CASSVDPAGGQNEQFF
V: TRBV9
D: TRBD2
J: TRBJ2-1
length: 16
size: few

DNA: TGTGCCAGCAGTTTAGCTCGCAGCTATGGCTACACCTTC
CDR3: CASSLARSYGYTF
V: TRBV12-3/TRBV12-4
D: .
J: TRBJ1-2
length: 13
size: .

DNA: TGTGCCAGCAGCTTAGCGTGGGCCCCGAACACTGAAGCTTTCTTT
CDR3: CASSLAWAPNTEAFF
V: TRBV7-9
D: .
J: TRBJ1-1
length: 15
size: few

DNA: TGTGCCAGCACGTCAGTGGAAGGGGTCTACGAGCAGTACTTC
CDR3: CASTSVEGVYEQYF
V: TRBV28
D: .
J: TRBJ2-7
length: 14
size: .

DNA: TGTGCCAGCGGCCGAGGACAGGGGGCCTACAATGAGCAGTTCTTC
CDR3: CASGRGQGAYNEQFF
V: TRBV2
D: TRBD1
J: TRBJ2-1
length: 15
size: .

DNA: TGTGCCAGCAGCTGGGGACAGGGGACGACCGGGGAGCTGTTTTTT
CDR3: CASSWGQGTTGELFF
V: TRBV9
D: TRBD1
J: TRBJ2-2
length: 15
size: .

DNA: TGTGCCAGCAGCCCCCCCGGGCGGGAGACCCAGTACTTC
CDR3: CASSPPGRETQYF
V: TRBV7-9
D: .
J: TRBJ2-5
length: 13
size: .

DNA: TGTGCCAGCAGCCAACTCCGGGCGTCCAGCACAGATACGCAGTATTTT
CDR3: CASSQLRASSTDTQYF
V: TRBV4-2
D: .
J: TRBJ2-3
length: 16
size: many

DNA: TGTGCCAGCAGCCCCTCGGGAAGCGGGGGGTCCTACAATGAGCAGTTCTTC
CDR3: CASSPSGSGGSYNEQFF
V: TRBV7-3
D: TRBD2
J: TRBJ2-1
length: 17
size: many

DNA: TGTGCCAGCAGTTTAACTCAGACAGGGGCCGTGGAGCAGTTCTTC
CDR3: CASSLTQTGAVEQFF
V: TRBV12-3/TRBV12-4
D: TRBD1
J: TRBJ2-1
length: 15
size: .

DNA: TGTGCCATCAGTGAGCCAGAAAACATTCAGTACTTC
CDR3: CAISEPENIQYF
V: TRBV10-3
D: .
J: TRBJ2-4
length: 12
size: .

DNA: TGTGCCAGCAGGTTTGGAGGGCGGTGGAGAGCTTTCTTT
CDR3: CASRFGGRWRAFF
V: TRBV12-3/TRBV12-4
D: .
J: TRBJ1-1
length: 13
size: .

DNA: TGTGCCAGCAGTTTTAGCGGGGGCCCAGATACGCAGTATTTT
CDR3: CASSFSGGPDTQYF
V: TRBV12-3/TRBV12-4
D: TRBD2
J: TRBJ2-3
length: 14
size: .

DNA: TGTGCCAGTAGTATAGATCCCCCGGCTAGCGGCTACAATGAGCAGTTCTTC
CDR3: CASSIDPPASGYNEQFF
V: TRBV19
D: TRBD2
J: TRBJ2-1
length: 17
size: .

DNA: TGTGCCAGCAGTGACCTGCCAGGAGAACTCACAGATACGCAGTATTTT
CDR3: CASSDLPGELTDTQYF
V: TRBV6-4
D: .
J: TRBJ2-3
length: 16
size: .

DNA: TGCAGCGTGGGGGGGGTTGGGACTGAAGCTTTCTTT
CDR3: CSVGGVGTEAFF
V: TRBV29-1
D: .
J: TRBJ1-1
length: 12
size: .

DNA: TGCGCCACCAGACAGGCTGACACCGGGGAGCTGTTTTTT
CDR3: CATRQADTGELFF
V: TRBV5-1
D: .
J: TRBJ2-2
length: 13
size: few

DNA: TGTGCCAGCAGCTTAGACATGGCAAACATTCAGTACTTC
CDR3: CASSLDMANIQYF
V: TRBV7-2
D: .
J: TRBJ2-4
length: 13
size: .

DNA: TGTGCCACCAGTCTTGGCACTGAAGCTTTCTTT
CDR3: CATSLGTEAFF
V: TRBV24-1
D: .
J: TRBJ1-1
length: 11
size: .

DNA: TGCAGCGTTATTAGGGGGGGTCGTATGGATACGCAGTATTTT
CDR3: CSVIRGGRMDTQYF
V: TRBV29-1
D: .
J: TRBJ2-3
length: 14
size: .

DNA: TGTGCCAGCAGCCAGGACAGGGGTTTGGGTCAGCCCCAGCATTTT
CDR3: CASSQDRGLGQPQHF
V: TRBV12-3/TRBV12-4
D: TRBD1
J: TRBJ1-5
length: 15
size: .

DNA: TGTGCCACCAGTGATCCCGGGACAGGGGGCAATCAGCCCCAGCATTTT
CDR3: CATSDPGTGGNQPQHF
V: TRBV24-1
D: TRBD1
J: TRBJ1-5
length: 16
size: .

DNA: TGTGCCAGCAGTGGGAGACAGGGACCATACAATGAGCAGTTCTTC
CDR3: CASSGRQGPYNEQFF
V: TRBV6-5
D: TRBD1
J: TRBJ2-1
length: 15
size: many

DNA: TGCGCCAGCAGCCCCGACCCGGGGTTGGCCAATCAGCCCCAGCATTTT
CDR3: CASSPDPGLANQPQHF
V: TRBV5-1
D: .
J: TRBJ1-5
length: 16
size: .

DNA: TGCAGTGCTAGAGATCTAACTAGCGGGGGCCACAATGAGCAGTTCTTC
CDR3: CSARDLTSGGHNEQFF
V: TRBV20-1
D: TRBD2
J: TRBJ2-1
length: 16
size: many